This TCR beta chain was found in a study of beta chain features in type 1 diabetes. Study observations and caveats: All four CD4+ subsets of Type 1 diabetes patients contained TCRB CDR3s that were moderately but significantly shorter. Cells that show high TCR expression could be over-represented by cDNA sequencing. The VDJ junctions of type 1 diabetes patients carried fewer insertions and more deletions.

The germline CDR1 and CDR2 sequences are SEHNR and FQNEAQ (reference sequence). Trimming cost V 7 bases and J 6 bases; bases outside gene matches: 10. This CDR3 is built from 14 residues. All of the isolated RNA was reverse transcribed, so expressed TCRB transcripts were sequenced. Mean read depth for naive, central memory and regulatory T cell samples was around 3.5 million reads. Assay: immunoSEQ multiplex PCR; the TCRdb copy retains only in-frame clones and omits some. The sample has roughly 150,000 clones, approximately 10% seen once. Sorting that relied on CD45RO/CCR7/CD25/CD127/CD95/CD27 yielded CD4+ naive, central memory, regulatory and stem cell-like memory cells. Comment on this clone: What it binds is unknown.

Material: central memory CD4+ T cells from blood. The genes are TRBV7-9 and TRBJ2-7, with 9 nucleotides matching TRBD2. This clonotype originated in a woman in her twenties or thirties with type 1 diabetes. The CDR3 protein is CASNRYSGSGEQYF. In DNA form, the CDR3 reads TGTGCCAGCAACCGATATAGCGGGAGTGGCGAGCAGTACTTC.